This is a list of T cell receptor beta chains from one sample in a study of multiple sclerosis patients with progressive multifocal leukoencephalopathy. TCRdb's table, derived via immunoSEQ multiplex PCR, lists solely in-frame clones and lacks some. The top ten clones hold approximately 1.3% of a sample with about 30,000 clones, around 91% of them seen once. Sequenced material: PBMCs, taken from a patient treated with natalizumab. The receptors here all came from a human donor with multiple sclerosis. Both conserved end residues are part of each CDR3. The D gene is left open where the match is weak. Clone size is given for some rows only: seen once, a few or many times, or a class if the clone is expanded.

v_call	j_call	d_call	clone_size	cdr3_aa	cdr3_nt
TRBV19	TRBJ1-3	.	.	CASSMGATETFGNTIYF	TGTGCCAGTAGTATGGGCGCCACAGAGACTTTTGGAAACACCATATATTTT
TRBV27	TRBJ1-2	.	.	CASSPPGGFYGYTF	TGTGCCAGCAGTCCGCCGGGGGGGTTTTATGGCTACACCTTC
TRBV9	TRBJ1-1	TRBD1	.	CASSPRTGAGAEAFF	TGTGCCAGCAGCCCCCGGACAGGTGCGGGAGCTGAAGCTTTCTTT
TRBV7-9	TRBJ1-1	.	.	CASSHGTVMNTEAFF	TGTGCCAGCAGTCATGGGACGGTCATGAACACTGAAGCTTTCTTT
TRBV19	TRBJ2-6	TRBD1	.	CASSRRDRGSSGANVLTF	TGTGCCAGTAGTAGGAGAGACAGGGGGTCCTCTGGGGCCAACGTCCTGACTTTC
TRBV6-5	TRBJ2-4	.	.	CASSPIDSDKNIQYF	TGTGCCAGCAGCCCTATTGACAGCGACAAAAACATTCAGTACTTC
TRBV6-5	TRBJ2-1	.	.	CASSSGQYNEQFF	TGTGCCAGCAGTTCCGGACAGTACAATGAGCAGTTCTTC
TRBV15	TRBJ1-5	TRBD1	.	CATSKPGQGTYQPQHF	TGTGCCACCAGCAAACCAGGACAGGGGACCTATCAGCCCCAGCATTTT
TRBV6-1	TRBJ1-5	.	.	CASSDPDYQPQHF	TGTGCCAGCAGTGATCCAGACTATCAGCCCCAGCATTTT
TRBV7-3	TRBJ2-3	TRBD1	.	CASSGSRGPADTQYF	TGTGCCAGCAGCGGTTCCAGGGGGCCCGCAGATACGCAGTATTTT
TRBV5-1	TRBJ1-5	.	.	CASRRAEEPQHF	TGCGCCAGCAGGAGGGCAGAGGAGCCCCAGCATTTT
TRBV7-7	TRBJ2-7	TRBD1	.	CASSLEDRGYEQYF	TGTGCCAGCAGCTTAGAGGACAGGGGCTACGAGCAGTACTTC
TRBV4-3	TRBJ2-7	.	.	CASSQDRAYEQYF	TGCGCCAGCAGCCAAGACCGGGCCTACGAGCAGTACTTC
TRBV11-2	TRBJ2-7	TRBD1	.	CASSHRDRGYEQYF	TGTGCCAGCAGCCACCGGGACAGGGGCTACGAGCAGTACTTC
TRBV6-1	TRBJ1-2	.	.	CASTPPGYYGYTF	TGTGCCAGCACCCCCCCGGGCTACTATGGCTACACCTTC
TRBV6-1	TRBJ2-3	.	once	CASSEVTGLFATQYF	TGTGCCAGCAGTGAAGTCACAGGGTTATTTGCTACGCAGTATTTT
TRBV4-3	TRBJ1-2	.	.	CASSQDPGRANYGYTF	TGCGCCAGCAGCCAAGATCCCGGCAGGGCTAACTATGGCTACACCTTC
TRBV7-9	TRBJ1-1	TRBD1	few	CASSLVEGARSEAFF	TGTGCCAGCAGCTTAGTGGAGGGGGCGAGGTCTGAAGCTTTCTTT
TRBV6-6	TRBJ1-2	.	.	CASTYGSRGNYGYTF	TGTGCCAGCACCTACGGGTCCAGGGGTAACTATGGCTACACCTTC
TRBV4-2	TRBJ2-2	.	.	CASSSFGRVNTGELFF	TGTGCCAGCAGCTCCTTTGGCAGGGTGAACACCGGGGAGCTGTTTTTT
TRBV6-1	TRBJ1-6	.	.	CASRNGDSPLHF	TGTGCCAGCAGGAACGGGGATTCACCCCTCCACTTT
TRBV19	TRBJ2-3	.	.	CASSNGGRVGDTQYF	TGTGCCAGTAGTAATGGTGGCAGGGTGGGAGATACGCAGTATTTT
TRBV6-6	TRBJ1-6	.	.	CASSYSPRLDSPLHF	TGTGCCAGCAGTTACTCCCCGCGGCTTGATTCACCCCTCCACTTT
TRBV19	TRBJ1-5	TRBD1	.	CASTRLGTGGVQPQHF	TGTGCCAGTACCAGGCTCGGGACAGGGGGGGTTCAGCCCCAGCATTTT
TRBV6-1	TRBJ2-3	.	.	CASSVMQGASTDTQYF	TGTGCCAGCAGTGTGATGCAGGGTGCTAGCACAGATACGCAGTATTTT
TRBV7-9	TRBJ1-6	TRBD1	few	CASRPTGNSNSPLHF	TGTGCCAGCAGACCGACAGGGAACAGCAATTCACCCCTCCACTTT
TRBV2	TRBJ1-5	TRBD1	.	CASRGRDSDLYSNQPQHF	TGTGCCAGCAGGGGCCGGGACAGTGATCTATATAGCAATCAGCCCCAGCATTTT
TRBV5-4	TRBJ2-1	TRBD2	.	CASSFQPSGGAEIF	TGTGCCAGCAGCTTTCAGCCTAGCGGGGGGGCAGAGATCTTC
TRBV28	TRBJ2-7	TRBD2	once	CASSENGGAYYEQYF	TGTGCCAGCAGTGAAAACGGGGGGGCCTACTACGAGCAGTACTTC
TRBV28	TRBJ1-2	.	few	CASSLGLTGRDGYTF	TGTGCCAGCAGTTTAGGGTTAACAGGACGTGATGGCTACACCTTC
TRBV12-5	TRBJ2-4	.	once	CASGLPLSGGGKNIQYF	TGTGCTAGTGGTTTGCCTCTCTCGGGGGGCGGTAAAAACATTCAGTACTTC
TRBV6-1	TRBJ1-6	.	.	CASSLGTWDSPLHF	TGTGCCAGCAGTCTCGGGACCTGGGATTCACCCCTCCACTTT
TRBV5-4	TRBJ2-2	.	.	CASSDNTGELFF	TGTGCCAGCAGCGACAACACCGGGGAGCTGTTTTTT
TRBV4-1	TRBJ2-1	.	.	CASSQGGEQFF	TGCGCCAGCAGCCAAGGTGGTGAGCAGTTCTTC
TRBV4-1	TRBJ2-4	.	.	CASSQLQGNIQYF	TGCGCCAGCAGCCAACTTCAGGGGAACATTCAGTACTTC
TRBV2	TRBJ1-4	.	once	CASSEQGRDNEKLFF	TGTGCCAGCAGTGAACAGGGCAGAGATAATGAAAAACTGTTTTTT
TRBV29-1	TRBJ1-2	.	.	CSVDWGWGTHGYTF	TGCAGCGTTGATTGGGGCTGGGGAACCCATGGCTACACCTTC
TRBV7-9	TRBJ1-4	.	few	CASRGGEKLFF	TGTGCCAGCCGCGGAGGAGAAAAACTGTTTTTT
TRBV7-9	TRBJ1-4	.	.	CASSSRTEDNEKLFF	TGTGCCAGCAGCTCCCGGACAGAAGACAATGAAAAACTGTTTTTT
TRBV28	TRBJ1-1	.	once	CASSLNYEAFF	TGTGCCAGCAGTTTGAACTATGAAGCTTTCTTT
TRBV7-9	TRBJ2-3	.	.	CASSPRDGPSTDTQYF	TGTGCCAGCAGCCCGCGGGACGGGCCTAGCACAGATACGCAGTATTTT